The present TCR beta chain was sequenced within a study of vaccination and CD4 T cells after COVID-19. Study details: A median of around 73 days (range 14 to 241) separated dose two from the taking of post-vaccine samples.

CDR3 length equals 15 residues. V was pared by 6 bases and J by 7 bases, with 6 bases of the junction left unmatched. On this clonotype itself: As yet, its antigen is unknown.

Sample treatment: roughly ten-day PBMC culture with coronavirus spike peptide pools or control peptides (ViraFEST assay). Ahead of the COVID-19 pandemic (2011-2018), the CD4+ T cells of the unexposed donor were collected. At the Johns Hopkins FTIC core, DNA taken from cultured CD4+ T cells was sequenced by way of the Oncomine TCR Beta short-read assay. From the PCR reads, TCRdb called clonotypes with MiXCR, one entry per CDR3 protein. The sample records 5,000 to 7,000 distinct CDR3 sequences, about 62% being singletons. Specimen: CD4+ T cells from blood, cultured in vitro. The chain combines TRBV12-3 or TRBV12-4 with TRBJ2-3; 14 bases line up with TRBD2. This clonotype originated in a human donor in good health. The CDR3 here is CASRPGTSGGHTQYF. CDR3 bases: TGTGCCAGCAGACCCGGGACTAGCGGGGGACATACGCAGTATTTT.